This T cell receptor beta chain was found in a study of blood T cell repertoires in COVID-19. The ends lost 0 bases at V and 2 bases at J; junction bases unmatched: 16. The germline gives CDR1 MNHEY, CDR2 SVGEGT. This CDR3 is built from 20 residues. The protocol was immunoSEQ multiplex PCR, while the TCRdb copy is restricted to in-frame clones and leaves out a portion. This sample has roughly 99,000 clones; 79% occur once, and the top ten carry 15% to 20%. The chain joins TRBV6-2 or TRBV6-3 to TRBJ2-7; 10 nucleotides align to TRBD1. The receptor's source is an elderly woman with active or convalescent COVID-19. Material: peripheral blood. The CDR3 bases are TGTGCCAGCAGTTACTCGATCGGGGACAGGGGAAATTGGTCCCCCTACGAGCAGTACTTC. It encodes CASSYSIGDRGNWSPYEQYF.